Below, one T cell receptor (beta chain) is given with its context. Its antigen is unknown. CDR3 length equals 14 residues. This specimen belongs to a study of lymphopenia after photon versus proton radiotherapy. Whole-study findings and limits: A bigger post-nadir fall in TCR diversity correlated inversely with survival time in deceased patients. Post-nadir diversity loss with photons came from oligoclonal expansion, particularly CD8+ Temra cells.

This table comes from immunoSEQ multiplex PCR, and its TCRdb copy is limited to in-frame clones, with some not included. The data contain around 53,000 clones, around four fifths of them singletons. Sequencing used peripheral blood, obtained from a patient treated with photon-based radiotherapy. This sequence was found in a man aged 45-60 years with gastric cancer. The chain couples TRBV21-1 to TRBJ1-1. TRBV21-1 is marked as a pseudogene. The CDR3 region has the DNA TGTGCCAGCAGCAAAGCGGGGGGATACACTGAAGCTTTCTTT. Amino acid sequence: CASSKAGGYTEAFF.